These T cell receptor beta chains were read from a single sample in a study of shared clonotypes between healthy human individuals. Assay used: immunoSEQ multiplex PCR; TCRdb lists only in-frame clones, some missing. The data contain fewer than 500,000 clones, over 60% of them singletons. Material for sequencing was PBMCs. All receptors derive from a woman in her thirties or forties in good health. Some clones in this sample may be carry-over from other donors' samples. CDR3s leave out the opening cysteine and the closing phenylalanine or tryptophan. Only part of the rows carry a size: once, few, many, or a class if the clone is expanded.

SAQDRTGNTIY TRBV29-1 - TRBJ1-3
ASSQEGGHEQY TRBV4-1 - TRBJ2-7
ASSKPPSPRKGTQY TRBV21-1 few TRBJ2-3
ASSPGTSGFERAQY TRBV7-3 - TRBJ2-3
ASTSGLAGGTYNEQF TRBV7-9 - TRBJ2-1
ASSSGASTQETQY TRBV7-9 few TRBJ2-5
ASSFDPTSSYEQY TRBV11-3 - TRBJ2-7
ASSLQGANSYEQY TRBV7-9 - TRBJ2-7
ASSLLSGNIQY TRBV6-1 few TRBJ2-4
ASSSLGLGQPQH TRBV28 - TRBJ1-5
ASSVTSGSIGELF TRBV6-1 - TRBJ2-2
ASKSYPGVEQF TRBV2 - TRBJ2-1
ASSLAGFLVGELDTQY TRBV5-1 - TRBJ2-3
ASSLGEVEQF TRBV5-4 - TRBJ2-1
ASSPQGGDEQF TRBV7-3 once TRBJ2-1
ATSRLTGTGNEQY TRBV15 - TRBJ2-7
ASSLWNNEQF TRBV5-1 - TRBJ2-1
ASSLLQNYEQY TRBV2 - TRBJ2-7
ASSAETVDTGELF TRBV5-1 - TRBJ2-2
ASSPTGANYGYT TRBV5-1 few TRBJ1-2
ASMGQGATGNTIY TRBV28 - TRBJ1-3
ASSGGYQETQY TRBV2 - TRBJ2-5
ASSLGSGQPQH TRBV7-2 - TRBJ1-5
ASSVSGSTNEKLF TRBV6-4 - TRBJ1-4
ASSRPGTDYGYT TRBV19 - TRBJ1-2
ASTPGQGLGELF TRBV27 - TRBJ2-2
ASSLYSGSGANVLT TRBV27 - TRBJ2-6
ASSPSGRSNEQF TRBV18 once TRBJ2-1
ASSVAASGSGGVEQY TRBV9 - TRBJ2-7
ASSLRGTVAETQY TRBV5-8 - TRBJ2-5
ASSYEGSPYEQY TRBV7-9 - TRBJ2-7
SVGGQGNTIY TRBV29-1 - TRBJ1-3
ASSPLHLNTEAF TRBV25-1 few TRBJ1-1
ACPGTRGYGYT TRBV30 once TRBJ1-2
ASSRDTAGGSLEQY TRBV7-2 - TRBJ2-7